This entry lists 15 T cell receptor beta chains sequenced from one sample in a study of T cell responses to AZD1222 COVID-19 vaccine. The assay was immunoSEQ multiplex PCR, and TCRdb's table has in-frame clones only and misses some. The sample lists about 170,000 clones, 90% to 95% seen once, with around 4% in the top ten. The material was peripheral blood, obtained on day 0 of AZD1222 vaccination. These receptors were collected from an adult in good health.

V is TRBV6-5 and J is TRBJ1-2, with D hard to call. V gave up 0 bases and J gave up 4 bases, with 12 bases separating them. CDR3 size: 15 residues. The germline CDR1 and CDR2 sequences are MNHEY and SVGAGI. This chain's CDR3 is CASSYSSGDGYGYTF. The CDR3 DNA sequence: TGTGCCAGCAGTTACTCATCCGGGGATGGCTATGGCTACACCTTC.

CDR3 DNA: TGCGCCAGCAGCCTGGATATTACTAGCGGGGGGCGGAATGAGCAGTTCTTC. This codes for CASSLDITSGGRNEQFF. The chain recombines TRBV5-1 with TRBJ2-1, with TRBD2 matching 12 bases. CDR1 is SGHRS, CDR2 YFSETQ, per germline. The CDR3 is 17 residues long. V was clipped by 4 bases and J by 7 bases; unmatched bases: 12. The complete variable domain, with remaining parts taken from reference TRBV5-1 and TRBJ2-1, reads KAGVTQTPRYLIKTRGQQVTLSCSPISGHRSVSWYQQTPGQGLQFLFEYFSETQRNKGNFPGRFSGRQFSNSRSEMNVSTLELGDSALYLCASSLDITSGGRNEQFFGPGTRLTVL.

This sequence joins TRBV29-1 and TRBJ2-1; unclear D gene. Germline V lookup: CDR1 SQVTM, CDR2 ANQGSEA. The CDR3 runs 10 residues. V was trimmed by 4 bases and J by 12 bases, leaving 10 bases between them. CDR3 DNA sequence: TGCAGCGTTGTATGGGTAATGCAGTTCTTC. Its protein product is CSVVWVMQFF.

V is TRBV29-1 and J is TRBJ1-1; 7 bases map to TRBD1. This CDR3 spans 13 amino acids. The V segment lost 4 bases and the J segment 5 bases; nucleotides outside the gene matches: 7. CDR1 is SQVTM and CDR2 is ANQGSEA in the germline V gene. CDR3 region: CSVGQGMGTEAFF. The CDR3 nucleotides are TGCAGCGTTGGACAGGGTATGGGTACTGAAGCTTTCTTT.

V and J are TRBV7-9 and TRBJ2-1, with 10 bases that match TRBD2. This CDR3 region has 16 residues. CDR1 SEHNR and CDR2 FQNEAQ come from the germline V gene (reference sequence). The ends lost 1 base at V and 7 bases at J; junction bases unmatched: 7. The CDR3: CASSLEPSGRSNEQFF. CDR3 nucleotides: TGTGCCAGCAGCTTAGAACCTAGCGGGAGATCGAATGAGCAGTTCTTC.

The V gene is TRBV6-5, the J gene TRBJ2-2; D remains ambiguous. V dropped 3 bases and J dropped 4 bases, with 9 bases sitting between them. The CDR3 is made up of 14 amino acids. Germline V gives CDR1 MNHEY, CDR2 SVGAGI. The CDR3, as DNA: TGTGCCAGCAGTTATTGGGCTCCCACCGGGGAGCTGTTTTTT. The encoded protein is CASSYWAPTGELFF.

The J gene is TRBJ2-1, the V gene TRBV30; D is undetermined. This CDR3 is 13 amino acids long. V was shortened by 0 bases and J by 9 bases, with 12 bases between the two germline ends. Germline V gene sequence: CDR1 GTSNPN, CDR2 SVGIG (reference sequence). The CDR3 sequence is CAWSVQHVGEQFF. In DNA form, the CDR3 reads TGTGCCTGGAGTGTTCAACACGTGGGTGAGCAGTTCTTC.

The rearrangement links TRBV14 to TRBJ1-2; 9 nucleotides match TRBD1. The CDR3 is made up of 16 amino acids. Losses at the gene ends were 4 bases for V and 5 bases for J; bases not matched to a gene: 11. Germline V lookup: CDR1 SGHDN, CDR2 FVKESK. The CDR3 sequence: CASSPRPGQGNYGYTF. The DNA of the CDR3 is TGTGCCAGCAGCCCCCGACCGGGACAGGGTAATTATGGCTACACCTTC.

V usage is TRBV27 and J usage is TRBJ2-7; D unresolved. CDR1 MNHEY and CDR2 SMNVEV come from the germline V gene (reference sequence). The CDR3 is 12 amino acids. V shed 5 bases and J shed 0 bases, with 5 bases lying between them. The CDR3 loop is CASSTTSYEQYF. In DNA form, the CDR3 reads TGTGCCAGCAGTACCACCTCCTACGAGCAGTACTTC.

The chain uses TRBV5-8 and TRBJ1-2, with TRBD1 matching 7 bases. Germline V gene sequence: CDR1 SGHTS, CDR2 YDEGEE. V shed 6 bases and J 5 bases; nucleotides not matched to a gene: 13. The CDR3 is made up of 15 amino acids. The CDR3 region has the DNA TGTGCCAGCACTCTGGGCCAGGGGGACTTTTATGGCTACACCTTC. Encoded protein: CASTLGQGDFYGYTF.

V and J are TRBV5-6 and TRBJ1-3; D is unclear. V shed 4 bases and J shed 4 bases, with 3 bases lying between them. Germline V gives CDR1 SGHDT, CDR2 YYEEEE. The CDR3 loop spans 11 amino acids. This CDR3 reads CASSEGNTIYF. The CDR3, as DNA: TGTGCCAGCAGCGAAGGAAACACCATATATTTT.

The V call is TRBV12-3 or TRBV12-4, the J call TRBJ2-1; a possible D gene is TRBD1 (6 bases). This CDR3 spans 12 amino acids. The V gene lost 6 bases and the J gene lost 6 bases, with 9 bases spanning the gap. DNA of the CDR3: TGTGCCAGCAGCACAGGGACCAATGAGCAGTTCTTC. Translation: CASSTGTNEQFF.

The chain has TRBV5-1 and TRBJ1-1; no firm D call. CDR3 length equals 13 residues. Germline assignment: CDR1 SGHRS and CDR2 YFSETQ. Between the trimmed V and J ends, which lost 4 bases and 5 bases, there was a span of 12 bases. DNA of the CDR3: TGCGCCAGCAGCCCCTACTCCGAAACTGAAGCTTTCTTT. Amino acid sequence: CASSPYSETEAFF.

This rearrangement joins TRBV5-1 to TRBJ1-6; 8 nucleotides match TRBD1. CDR3 length equals 14 residues. The V and J ends lost 4 bases and 7 bases, in that order; junction bases with no gene match: 4. Germline values: CDR1 SGHRS, CDR2 YFSETQ. The CDR3 DNA is TGCGCCAGCAGCCACCGACAGGGGAATTCACCCCTCCACTTT. It encodes CASSHRQGNSPLHF.

This chain connects TRBV3-1 (or the pseudogene TRBV3-2) to TRBJ1-2, with 8 bases lining up with TRBD1. The CDR3 covers 13 residues. Germline-derived CDR1 and CDR2 are LGHDT and YNNKEL (reference sequence). The junction had 3 bases not matched to a gene; V was cut back by 1 base and J by 8 bases. CDR3 in amino acids: CASSQGAGGGYTF. CDR3 sequence (DNA): TGTGCCAGCAGCCAAGGGGCAGGGGGCGGCTACACCTTC.